This note documents a single T cell receptor (beta chain) sequence. In terms of age and location, participants ranged from about 18 to 100 years and lived in about two dozen US areas. Self-reported history from a screening survey and questionnaire set each donor's cohort. Germline CDR1 reads SGHTA; CDR2 reads FQGNSA. The CDR3 loop spans 15 amino acids. Trimming left V 1 base short and J 6 bases short, with 10 bases between. As processed by the authors: Quantification of nucleated cells was approximated via reference gene primer amplification. Clones were sequenced by immunoSEQ multiplex PCR, and TCRdb holds only the in-frame ones, with some missing. V and J calls and clone size come straight from that table; D and trimming were deduced from the DNA. The table shows nearly 350,000 clones, with roughly 90% occurring only once. This entry comes from a study of blood T cell repertoires in COVID-19. About the study: In each case, the material was cDNA or gDNA derived from T cells, B-cell-depleted T cells, or PBMCs.

The V call is TRBV7-2, the J call TRBJ1-6; D perhaps matches TRBD1 (6 bases). The sample taken for sequencing was PBMCs or T cells enriched from blood (not recorded which). The TCR originated in a woman aged 25 to 39 who had recovered from COVID-19. The CDR3 region has the DNA TGTGCCAGCAGCTTAGACGGCAGGGGTAATTCACCCCTCCACTTT. The encoded protein is CASSLDGRGNSPLHF. The full variable domain, in which reference TRBV7-2 and TRBJ1-6 provide the parts outside the CDR3, is GAGVSQSPSNKVTEKGKDVELRCDPISGHTALYWYRQSLGQGLEFLIYFQGNSAPDKSGLPSDRFSAERTGGSVSTLTIQRTQQEDSAVYLCASSLDGRGNSPLHFGNGTRLTVT.